The rows below give T cell receptor beta chains drawn from one sample of a study of blood T cells in healthy people across ages. TCRdb processed the 5' RACE reads anew with MiXCR; each CDR3 protein has one entry. The sample carries roughly 680,000 distinct CDR3 sequences, approximately 49% recorded once. Sequences were obtained from blood. The receptors were sampled from a woman in her sixties in good health. Both conserved end residues are part of each CDR3. The order of the fields is D gene, J gene, clone size, V gene, CDR3 DNA, CDR3 protein. A D gene is named only where the DNA matches it firmly. Some rows mark clone size as missing; the rest say once, few, many or name a class of expanded clone.

. | TRBJ2-1 | . | TRBV2 | TGTGCCAGCAGATTTGCGGGGAATGAGCAGTTCTTC | CASRFAGNEQFF
. | TRBJ2-7 | few | TRBV21-1 | TGTGCCAGCAGCCACTACCGACAGCCCTACGAGCAGTACTTC | CASSHYRQPYEQYF
. | TRBJ2-2 | . | TRBV28 | TGTGCCAGCAGTTTAAAGGCCGGGGAGCTGTTTTTT | CASSLKAGELFF
TRBD1 | TRBJ2-3 | . | TRBV4-3 | TGCGCCAGCAGCCAACTGACAGGGGGGTTCACAGATACGCAGTATTTT | CASSQLTGGFTDTQYF
. | TRBJ1-1 | . | TRBV14 | TGTGCCAGCAGCCAAGACCCATTTGTGAAGGGAGCTTTCTTT | CASSQDPFVKGAFF
. | TRBJ2-6 | . | TRBV4-2 | TGTGCCAGCAGCCTGTTTAAGGGAGGATCAATCTCTGGGGCCAACGTCCTGACTTTC | CASSLFKGGSISGANVLTF
. | TRBJ1-1 | . | TRBV3-1 | TGTGCCAGCAGCCGCAAGGACAGGAACACTGAAGCTTTCTTT | CASSRKDRNTEAFF
. | TRBJ1-6 | few | TRBV18 | TGTGCCAGCTCACCCGGGGGTTATTCACCCCTCCACTTT | CASSPGGYSPLHF
TRBD1 | TRBJ2-1 | . | TRBV11-2 | TGTGCCAGCAGCTTAAATCTCGGGACAGGGAACTACAATGAGCAGTTCTTC | CASSLNLGTGNYNEQFF
TRBD2 | TRBJ2-7 | . | TRBV24-1 | TGTGCCACCAGTGATGGGGCGTGGACTAGCGGGAGCTACGAGCAGTACTTC | CATSDGAWTSGSYEQYF
TRBD2 | TRBJ2-2 | . | TRBV9 | TGTGCCAGCAGCGTAGGCAGCGGGAGGGCCCTCGGGGAGCTGTTTTTT | CASSVGSGRALGELFF
. | TRBJ1-2 | . | TRBV10-3 | TGTGCCATCGGGCAGGGACCAGGGACTAACTATGGCTACACCTTC | CAIGQGPGTNYGYTF
. | TRBJ2-5 | few | TRBV4-3 | TGCGCCAGCAGCCAAGATGTGGCCACAGGGAGTTATCCCGTAACCCAGTACTTC | CASSQDVATGSYPVTQYF
TRBD1 | TRBJ1-6 | . | TRBV20-1 | TGCAGTGCCCCGAGGGACAGGAGAAATTCACCCCTCCACTTT | CSAPRDRRNSPLHF
. | TRBJ2-3 | . | TRBV7-3 | TGTGCCAGCAGCTTGGGTGGGAGCTCAGATACGCAGTATTTT | CASSLGGSSDTQYF
TRBD2 | TRBJ2-3 | . | TRBV20-1 | TGCAGTGCTAGAGATTCTCTGAGCGGGAGAGCAGATACGCGGTATTTT | CSARDSLSGRADTRYF
. | TRBJ2-5 | . | TRBV29-1 | TGCAGCGTTCGTGCCCGACTATCGGAGACCCAGTACTTC | CSVRARLSETQYF
. | TRBJ2-7 | few | TRBV4-1 | TGCGCCAGCAGCCAGGGCCCACTCACGACGATCTACGAGCAGTACTTC | CASSQGPLTTIYEQYF
TRBD1 | TRBJ1-2 | . | TRBV14 | TGTGCCAGCAGTCGAACCCGGGACAGCCTCTATGGCTACACCTTC | CASSRTRDSLYGYTF
TRBD1 | TRBJ1-2 | . | TRBV7-6 | TGTGCCAGCAGCTTAGAACAGGGGGGGTCTTATGACTACACCTTC | CASSLEQGGSYDYTF
TRBD2 | TRBJ2-7 | few | TRBV3-1 | TGTGCCAGCAGCCAGACTAGCGGGAGTTTGGAGCAGTACTTC | CASSQTSGSLEQYF
TRBD2 | TRBJ2-7 | few | TRBV25-1 | TGTGCCAGCAGTGCGGCAGCGGGAGTATCCGAGCAGTACTTC | CASSAAAGVSEQYF
TRBD2 | TRBJ2-5 | . | TRBV7-6 | TGTGTCAGCAGCCCCCCTGGACTAGCGGTACAAGAGACCCAGTACTTC | CVSSPPGLAVQETQYF
. | TRBJ1-2 | . | TRBV28 | TGTGCCAGCAGCTCGACTGGAAAATATGGCTACACCTTC | CASSSTGKYGYTF
. | TRBJ2-7 | . | TRBV5-1 | TGCGCCAGCAGCTTGTCCGGGGGCATCATCAATGAGCAGTACTTC | CASSLSGGIINEQYF
. | TRBJ1-1 | few | TRBV6-2/TRBV6-3 | TGTGCCAGCAGGCCCAGGAAGACTTTCTTT | CASRPRKTFF
. | TRBJ2-7 | . | TRBV6-1 | TGTGCCAGCAGTAAGCAGGACGGCTACGAGCAGTACTTC | CASSKQDGYEQYF
. | TRBJ2-7 | . | TRBV6-1 | TGTGCCAGCAGAATACAGGAGGGGTCCTACGAGCAGTACTTC | CASRIQEGSYEQYF
. | TRBJ2-5 | . | TRBV29-1 | TGCAGCGTATCAAGCGGGCGCAATGAGCAGTACTTC | CSVSSGRNEQYF
TRBD1 | TRBJ2-5 | . | TRBV29-1 | TGCGGCGTTGAACTAACAGGGGGTATTCGGGAGACCCAGTACTTC | CGVELTGGIRETQYF
. | TRBJ1-3 | . | TRBV11-2 | TGTGCCAGCAGCAACGCTGGGGGCTTTATGGACACCATATATTTT | CASSNAGGFMDTIYF
TRBD2 | TRBJ2-1 | . | TRBV7-2 | TGTGCCAGCAGCCCAAAACTAGCGGTCTCCTACAATGAGCAGTTCTTC | CASSPKLAVSYNEQFF
. | TRBJ1-1 | . | TRBV3-1 | TGTGCCAGCAGCCTGGGGGTAATTAACACTGAAGCTTTCTTT | CASSLGVINTEAFF
. | TRBJ2-5 | few | TRBV4-2 | TGTGCCAGCAGCCAACTAGGGGTCCAAGAGACCCAGTACTTC | CASSQLGVQETQYF
TRBD2 | TRBJ2-7 | . | TRBV7-9 | TGTGCCAGCAGCCCTACCGGGACTAGCGGGACCTACGAGCAGTACTTC | CASSPTGTSGTYEQYF
. | TRBJ1-1 | . | TRBV6-2/TRBV6-3 | TGTGCCAGCAGTCGGGGCAGCATGAACACTGAAGCTTTCTTT | CASSRGSMNTEAFF
. | TRBJ1-4 | . | TRBV4-3 | TGCGCCAGCAACAACCGGGGACCCGGAGAAAAACTGTTTTTT | CASNNRGPGEKLFF
TRBD1 | TRBJ2-7 | few | TRBV28 | TGTGCCATAAGCCTTGACAGGGGATCTACCTACGAGCAGTACTTC | CAISLDRGSTYEQYF
. | TRBJ2-7 | . | TRBV20-1 | TGCAGTGCTCGGACAACCTACGAGCAGTACTTC | CSARTTYEQYF
. | TRBJ2-4 | . | TRBV25-1 | TGTGCCAGCAGTGAATGGGGACCCTACAATGAGCAGTACTTC | CASSEWGPYNEQYF
. | TRBJ2-7 | once | TRBV4-2 | TGTGCCAGCAGCCAAGAACGGGCGGTCCCGTACTACGAGCAGTACTTC | CASSQERAVPYYEQYF
. | TRBJ2-5 | . | TRBV11-2 | TGTGCCAGCAGCTGGCCGCAGCGGCAAGAGACCCAGTACTTC | CASSWPQRQETQYF
. | TRBJ1-1 | . | TRBV20-1 | TGCAGTGCTCTCCCTGGGGGCACTGAAGCTTTCTTT | CSALPGGTEAFF
TRBD2 | TRBJ2-1 | . | TRBV3-1 | TGTGCCAGCAGCCAAATGACTAGCACAAATGAGCAGTTCTTC | CASSQMTSTNEQFF
TRBD2 | TRBJ2-5 | many | TRBV25-1 | TGTGCCAGCAAAGACGGTCTAGCGGGGGAGACCCAGTACTTC | CASKDGLAGETQYF
. | TRBJ2-7 | . | TRBV20-1 | TGCAGTGCCCGGGACACTCGACGAGAGCAGTACTTC | CSARDTRREQYF
. | TRBJ2-7 | few | TRBV29-1 | TGCAGCGTTGAGAGCGTGGGGGCGAACTACAATGAGCAGTACTTC | CSVESVGANYNEQYF
. | TRBJ2-7 | . | TRBV20-1 | TGCAGTGCCAGCTCCCAGGGGAGCTCCTACGAGCAGTACTTC | CSASSQGSSYEQYF
. | TRBJ2-5 | . | TRBV7-2 | TGTGCCAGCAGCTTAGGGTCCGGCGGAGGGACCCAGTACTTC | CASSLGSGGGTQYF
. | TRBJ1-1 | . | TRBV29-1 | TGCAGCGCTAAATCAGGTTCAGACACTGAAGCTTTCTTT | CSAKSGSDTEAFF
. | TRBJ1-1 | . | TRBV20-1 | TGCAGTGCTAGAAGGGACGGAAACACTGAAGCTTTCTTT | CSARRDGNTEAFF
TRBD2 | TRBJ2-3 | once | TRBV11-1 | TGCACCAGCAGCTCTAGCGGGAGAAACACAGATACGCAGTATTTT | CTSSSSGRNTDTQYF